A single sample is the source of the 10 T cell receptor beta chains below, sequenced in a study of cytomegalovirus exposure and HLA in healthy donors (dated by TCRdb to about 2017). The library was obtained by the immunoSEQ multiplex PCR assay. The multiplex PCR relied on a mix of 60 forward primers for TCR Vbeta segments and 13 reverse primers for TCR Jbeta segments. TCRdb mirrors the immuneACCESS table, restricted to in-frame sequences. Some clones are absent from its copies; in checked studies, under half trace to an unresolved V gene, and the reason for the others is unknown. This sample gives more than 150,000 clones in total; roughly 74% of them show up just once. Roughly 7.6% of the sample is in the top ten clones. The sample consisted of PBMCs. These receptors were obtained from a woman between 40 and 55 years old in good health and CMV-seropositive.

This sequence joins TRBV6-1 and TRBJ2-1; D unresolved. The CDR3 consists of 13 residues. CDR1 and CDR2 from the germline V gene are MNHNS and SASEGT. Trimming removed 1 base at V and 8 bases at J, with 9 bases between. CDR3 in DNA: TGTGCCAGCAGTGAAGGACACCCAGATGAGCAGTTCTTC. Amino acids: CASSEGHPDEQFF.

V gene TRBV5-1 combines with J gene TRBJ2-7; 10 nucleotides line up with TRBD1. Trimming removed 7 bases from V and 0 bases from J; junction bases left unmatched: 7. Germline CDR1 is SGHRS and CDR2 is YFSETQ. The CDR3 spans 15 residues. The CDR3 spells CASQPGDRGSYEQYF. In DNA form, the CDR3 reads TGCGCCAGCCAGCCAGGGGACAGGGGCTCCTACGAGCAGTACTTC.

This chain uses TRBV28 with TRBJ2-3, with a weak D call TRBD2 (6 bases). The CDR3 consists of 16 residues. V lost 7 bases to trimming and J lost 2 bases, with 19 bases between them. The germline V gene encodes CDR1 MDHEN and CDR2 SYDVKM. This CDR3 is CASTERRAGPTDTQYF. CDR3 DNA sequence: TGTGCCAGCACCGAACGGCGGGCGGGACCCACAGATACGCAGTATTTT.

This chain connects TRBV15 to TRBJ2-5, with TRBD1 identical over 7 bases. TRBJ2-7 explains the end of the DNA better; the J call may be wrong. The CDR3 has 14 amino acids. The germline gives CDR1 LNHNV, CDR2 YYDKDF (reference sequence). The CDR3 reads CATSRDRSSYEQYF. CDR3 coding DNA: TGTGCCACCAGCAGGGACAGGAGCTCCTACGAGCAGTACTTC.

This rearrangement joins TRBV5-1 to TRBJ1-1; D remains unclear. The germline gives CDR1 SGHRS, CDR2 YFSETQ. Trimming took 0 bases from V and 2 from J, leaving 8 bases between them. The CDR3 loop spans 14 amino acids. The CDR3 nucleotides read TGCGCCAGCAGCTTGGACAGTCCTAACACTGAAGCTTTCTTT. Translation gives CASSLDSPNTEAFF.

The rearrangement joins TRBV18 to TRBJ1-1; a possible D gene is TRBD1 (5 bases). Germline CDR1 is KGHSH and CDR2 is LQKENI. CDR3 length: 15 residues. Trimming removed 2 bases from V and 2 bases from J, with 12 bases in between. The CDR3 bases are TGTGCCAGCTCACCAGTGGTGGACATCAACACTGAAGCTTTCTTT. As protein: CASSPVVDINTEAFF.

CDR3 loop: CASSPRYYEQYF. The CDR3 DNA follows: TGTGCCAGCAGCCCGCGATACTACGAGCAGTACTTC. The rearrangement links TRBV7-8 to TRBJ2-7; D gene unclear. CDR1 is SGHVS, CDR2 FQNEAQ, per germline. Trimming removed 5 bases at V and 3 bases at J, with 8 bases between. There are 12 residues in the CDR3.

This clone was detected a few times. Here the CDR3 DNA reads TGTGCCAGCAGCTGGACCACTAGCGGGAACAGAAGGACCCAGTACTTC. This codes for CASSWTTSGNRRTQYF. The genes are TRBV5-4 and TRBJ2-5; TRBD2 matches 10 bases. There are 16 residues in the CDR3. The germline V gene has CDR1 SGHNT and CDR2 YYREEE (reference sequence). V lost 3 bases, J lost 7 bases, and 12 bases stayed unmatched.

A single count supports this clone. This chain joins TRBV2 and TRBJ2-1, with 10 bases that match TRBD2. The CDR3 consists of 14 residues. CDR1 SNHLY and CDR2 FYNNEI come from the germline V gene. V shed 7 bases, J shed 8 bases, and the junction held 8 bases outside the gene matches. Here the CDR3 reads CASTKREGWDEQFF. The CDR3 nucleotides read TGTGCCAGCACTAAGCGGGAGGGGTGGGATGAGCAGTTCTTC.

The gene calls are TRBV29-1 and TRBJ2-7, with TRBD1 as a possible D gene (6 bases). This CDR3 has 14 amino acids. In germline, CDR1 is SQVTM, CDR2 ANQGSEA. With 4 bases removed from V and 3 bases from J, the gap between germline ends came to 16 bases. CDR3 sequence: CSVGYGDNFYEQYF. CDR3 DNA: TGCAGCGTTGGATACGGGGACAACTTCTACGAGCAGTACTTC.